This TCR beta chain was sequenced in a study of response to subunit inactivated influenza vaccine. The CDR3 length is 14 residues. CDR1 and CDR2 (germline): MNHEY, SVGEGT. Trimming took off 5 bases at V and 2 bases at J, with 12 bases between the two ends. This clonotype was detected a few times. TCRdb itself ran the RT-PCR reads through MiXCR, one entry per CDR3 protein. The data hold 600,000 to 850,000 distinct CDR3 sequences, with 14% observed a single time. The receptor was derived from a man over 45 who received an inactivated influenza vaccine. This chain connects TRBV6-2 or TRBV6-3 to TRBJ2-5; D is unclear. The source was PBMCs from blood, collected 14 days before vaccination. CDR3: CASSTRKFQETQYF. The DNA for the CDR3 is TGTGCCAGCAGTACCCGAAAATTTCAAGAGACCCAGTACTTC.